These 23 T cell receptor beta chains came from one sample sequenced in a study of regulatory T cells in long-lasting Graves disease. Time point denoted: newly diagnosed GD, antithyroid drugs for less than 3 months. PBMCs were the source of the RNA used for TCR sequencing. Construction of TCR beta libraries relied on iRepertoire HTBI primers and on Arm-PCR targeting CDR3 regions. TCRdb analysed the multiplex PCR reads with MiXCR anew, one entry per CDR3 protein. The repertoire holds some 340,000 distinct CDR3 sequences, with about 10% as singletons. The sample also formed part of further work on T cells in Graves' hyperthyroidism and ophthalmopathy.

The source was peripheral blood mononuclear cells (PBMCs), collected at new diagnosis, from a patient treated with antithyroid drugs. Receptors were obtained from a woman aged 18-29 years with Graves disease.

This clonotype was counted many times. The chain couples TRBV28 to TRBJ2-2, with 9 nucleotides matching TRBD1. V lost 3 bases, J lost 4 bases, and 9 bases stayed unmatched. The CDR3 consists of 17 residues. CDR1 is MDHEN and CDR2 is SYDVKM in the germline V gene. CDR3: CASSLVGQGGSTGELFF. In DNA form, the CDR3 reads TGTGCCAGCAGTTTGGTGGGACAGGGTGGGAGCACCGGGGAGCTGTTTTTT.

The chain carries TRBV29-1 and TRBJ2-1; D is possibly TRBD1 (5 bases). The CDR3 consists of 13 residues. Germline lookup yields CDR1 SQVTM and CDR2 ANQGSEA. Trimming removed 7 bases at V and 4 bases at J, with 14 bases between. In DNA form, the CDR3 reads TGCAGCGCACTACTCCAGGGTTACAATGAGCAGTTCTTC. It specifies CSALLQGYNEQFF.

The rearrangement joins TRBV20-1 to TRBJ2-7, with 11 bases fitting TRBD1. Germline lookup yields CDR1 DFQATT and CDR2 SNEGSKA (reference sequence). CDR3 length: 17 residues. The J segment lost 6 bases and the V segment lost 4 bases, leaving 17 bases of the junction unmatched. Here the CDR3 DNA reads TGCAGTGCTACCTCATCTCACCGGGACAGGGGGTATCGCGAGCAGTACTTC. It encodes CSATSSHRDRGYREQYF.

Concerning this clonotype itself: Just one base apart from a much larger clone, this may be a read error. The chain's CDR3 is CASSAEVLVGGGYNEQYF. The CDR3 region has the DNA TGTGCCAGCAGCGCAGAGGTACTAGTGGGGGGGGGTTACAATGAGCAGTACTTC. The rearrangement joins TRBV9 to TRBJ2-1, with 7 bases that match TRBD2. The end of the DNA fits TRBJ2-7 better, so the J call may be wrong. Germline V lookup: CDR1 SGDLS, CDR2 YYNGEE. The CDR3 runs 18 residues.

This clonotype was recorded many times. This rearrangement joins TRBV28 to TRBJ1-1; TRBD1 might be the D (5 bases). There are 13 residues in the CDR3. Trimming shortened V by 5 bases and J by 10 bases, and 17 bases separated the two germline ends. CDR1 is MDHEN and CDR2 is SYDVKM in the germline V gene. The CDR3 spells CASSLRQPGGAFF. Here the CDR3 DNA reads TGTGCCAGCAGTCTCCGACAGCCCGGGGGAGCTTTCTTT.

This clonotype was observed many times. As DNA, the CDR3 is TGTGCCAGCAGCCCCGGGACCACCCGCACAGATACGCAGTATTTT. Protein sequence: CASSPGTTRTDTQYF. The rearrangement uses TRBV7-3 and TRBJ2-3; D possibly matches TRBD1 or TRBD2 (5 bases each). The CDR3 extends over 15 amino acids. Trimming cost V 5 bases and J 1 base, with 13 bases left between them. CDR1 and CDR2 from the germline V gene are SGHTA and FQGTGA.

This clonotype appeared many times. This chain links TRBV10-3 with TRBJ2-3; D possibly corresponds to TRBD1 (5 bases). V lost 0 bases and J 0 bases, leaving 10 bases between the germline ends. Germline V gene lookup returns CDR1 ENHRY and CDR2 SYGVKD. CDR3 size: 16 residues. This CDR3 is CAISESQGTSTDTQYF. The CDR3 bases are TGTGCCATCAGTGAGTCGCAGGGTACTAGCACAGATACGCAGTATTTT.

This clonotype was picked up many times. J is TRBJ2-7 and V is TRBV29-1, with a tentative D call TRBD2 (6 bases). This CDR3 region has 12 residues. Germline V CDR1 and CDR2: SQVTM, ANQGSEA. The V and J ends lost 7 bases and 3 bases respectively, with 13 bases between them. CDR3: CSAQARGYEQYF. The CDR3 DNA is TGCAGCGCCCAGGCGCGGGGCTACGAGCAGTACTTC.

J is TRBJ2-1 and V is TRBV4-3, with unresolved D. This CDR3 contains 12 residues. V lost 1 base and J 8 bases, leaving 6 bases between the germline ends. In germline, CDR1 is LGHNA, CDR2 YSLEER. The CDR3 sequence is CASSQGRDEQFF. The CDR3 DNA follows: TGCGCCAGCAGCCAAGGTAGAGATGAGCAGTTCTTC.

This clonotype showed up many times. This chain uses TRBV2 with TRBJ2-1, with D tentatively TRBD2 (5 bases). This CDR3 is 16 amino acids long. CDR1 and CDR2 from the germline V gene are SNHLY and FYNNEI. Trimming shortened V by 5 bases and J by 9 bases, and 23 bases separated the two germline ends. For the CDR3, the DNA is TGTGCCAGCAGTCCGTCCGTGGTCATCTCCAGCGGTGAGCAGTTCTTC. Its translation: CASSPSVVISSGEQFF.

This clonotype was counted between two and nine times. The J gene is TRBJ2-2, the V gene TRBV29-1, with 7 bases lining up with TRBD1. J gave up 0 bases and V 5 bases, and 6 bases lay outside the gene matches. CDR1 and CDR2 (germline): SQVTM, ANQGSEA. The CDR3 length is 15 residues. CDR3 DNA sequence: TGCAGCGTTATACTGACAGGGCCGAACACCGGGGAGCTGTTTTTT. Protein product: CSVILTGPNTGELFF.

This clonotype was detected a few times. The chain joins TRBV3-2 to TRBJ2-6; the table assigns TRBD1, which was not confirmed against the DNA. TRBV3-2 is a pseudogene segment. The CDR3 has 18 amino acids. As DNA, the CDR3 is TGTGCCAGCAGGACCCCGGGACAGGGTGAGTCAGGGGCCAACGTCCTGACTTTC. Protein: CASRTPGQGESGANVLTF.

The J gene is TRBJ1-3, the V gene TRBV20-1; D gene unclear. V was cut by 5 bases and J by 0 bases, with 8 bases left in between. The CDR3 length is 13 residues. The germline gives CDR1 DFQATT, CDR2 SNEGSKA (reference sequence). The CDR3 reads CSAHKSSGNTIYF. DNA for the CDR3: TGCAGTGCTCACAAAAGCTCTGGAAACACCATATATTTT.

This clonotype was detected ten times or more. The chain employs TRBV10-3 and TRBJ2-7, with unresolved D. This CDR3 region has 20 residues. V dropped 0 bases and J dropped 6 bases, with 30 bases sitting between them. Germline V gene data show CDR1 as ENHRY and CDR2 as SYGVKD. This CDR3 reads CAISESKIHYTYPLGIEQYF. In DNA, the CDR3 is TGTGCCATCAGTGAGTCGAAAATCCACTACACGTACCCCTTGGGTATCGAGCAGTACTTC.

This clonotype was seen more than once but under ten times. The chain combines TRBV7-6 with TRBJ1-1; D is undetermined. Germline lookup yields CDR1 SGHVS and CDR2 FNYEAQ. Between the trimmed V and J ends, which lost 5 bases and 5 bases, there was a span of 24 bases. This CDR3 has 17 amino acids. The CDR3 region is CASSPQGGLPAKTEAFF. CDR3 sequence (DNA): TGTGCCAGCAGCCCACAAGGTGGCCTCCCCGCGAAAACTGAAGCTTTCTTT.

The chain uses TRBV20-1 and TRBJ2-1, with D possibly matching TRBD2 (5 bases). The CDR3 loop spans 16 amino acids. The V end was cut by 3 bases, the J end by 1 base, with 16 bases between. Germline V lookup: CDR1 DFQATT, CDR2 SNEGSKA (reference sequence). The CDR3, as DNA: TGCAGTGCTAGTATTCGCATAGCGACTTCCTACAATGAGCAGTTCTTC. Protein sequence: CSASIRIATSYNEQFF.

V and J are TRBV6-2 or TRBV6-3 and TRBJ1-6; no reliable D call. The germline V gene has CDR1 MNHEY and CDR2 SVGEGT. This CDR3 has 13 residues. Trimming removed 0 bases from V and 7 bases from J, with 4 bases in between. CDR3 loop: CASSYSANSPLHF. CDR3 bases: TGTGCCAGCAGTTACTCGGCAAATTCACCCCTCCACTTT.

This clonotype was seen repeatedly, ten times or more. CDR3 coding DNA: TGTGCTACCGACCTTTGGACAGGGGCGCATGAGCAGTTCTTC. Protein product: CATDLWTGAHEQFF. The chain couples TRBV30 to TRBJ2-1, with 9 bases matching TRBD1. CDR3 length: 14 residues. Germline V gives CDR1 GTSNPN, CDR2 SVGIG (reference sequence).

This clonotype was seen at least ten times. The chain has TRBV28 and TRBJ2-7, with D possibly matching TRBD1 (6 bases). CDR1 and CDR2 (germline): MDHEN, SYDVKM. The CDR3 loop spans 14 amino acids. V lost 3 bases to trimming and J lost 4 bases, with 13 bases between them. The DNA of the CDR3 is TGTGCCAGCAGTTTCTACAGGGATGGTTACGAGCAGTACTTC. Translating it yields CASSFYRDGYEQYF.

This clonotype has just a few counts. The rearrangement links TRBV9 to TRBJ1-2, with a weak D call TRBD1 (5 bases). There are 16 residues in the CDR3. CDR1 and CDR2 from the germline V gene are SGDLS and YYNGEE. V lost 3 bases and J 3 bases, leaving 18 bases between the germline ends. The CDR3 region is CASSEGMWGGDYGYTF. For the CDR3, the DNA is TGTGCCAGCAGCGAGGGAATGTGGGGGGGAGACTATGGCTACACCTTC.

V gene TRBV11-1 combines with J gene TRBJ2-3, with 7 bases that match TRBD2. The trim removed 3 bases at V and 5 bases at J, leaving 8 bases unmatched. This CDR3 has 15 residues. Germline CDR1 is SGHAT and CDR2 is FQDESV (reference sequence). CDR3 amino acids: CASSFDTSEGDTQYF. The CDR3 DNA reads TGTGCCAGCAGCTTTGACACTAGCGAGGGAGATACGCAGTATTTT.

This clonotype has ten or more counts. The chain joins TRBV12-3 or TRBV12-4 to TRBJ1-4; TRBD1 agrees at 9 bases. This CDR3 contains 12 residues. Losses at the gene ends were 5 bases for V and 12 bases for J; bases not matched to a gene: 4. CDR3 sequence: CASSPGTGQLFF. CDR3 coding DNA: TGTGCCAGCAGTCCTGGGACAGGGCAACTGTTTTTT.

This clonotype was observed many times. The V call is TRBV7-8, the J call TRBJ1-1; 9 nucleotides line up with TRBD1. V shed 3 bases, J shed 4 bases, and the junction held 6 bases outside the gene matches. The CDR3 is 15 amino acids. The germline V gene has CDR1 SGHVS and CDR2 FQNEAQ. CDR3 region: CASSFTGGVVTEAFF. In nucleotides, the CDR3 is TGTGCCAGCAGCTTTACAGGGGGCGTCGTCACTGAAGCTTTCTTT.